This is a list of T cell receptor beta chains from one sample in a study of blood T cell repertoires in COVID-19. Sequencing used immunoSEQ multiplex PCR; TCRdb keeps in-frame clones, though not all of them. The sample holds around 240,000 clones, approximately 86% seen once. The sequenced material came from peripheral blood. Receptor source: a woman aged 30 to 39 who had recovered from COVID-19. CDR3s include the opening cysteine and the closing phenylalanine or tryptophan. The D gene is left open where the match is weak. The size of a clone is reported for some rows only, either as once, few or many, or as a class for expanded clones.

j_gene,d_gene,abundance,v_gene,CDR3aa,CDR3nt
TRBJ1-2,.,.,TRBV10-3,CAIRGTTDYGYTF,TGTGCCATCAGGGGCACAACTGACTATGGCTACACCTTC
TRBJ2-7,.,.,TRBV7-2,CASSRRQQSSYEQYF,TGTGCCAGCAGCCGCCGACAGCAGAGCTCCTACGAGCAGTACTTC
TRBJ2-5,TRBD1,.,TRBV6-6,CASSYSGTGDQETQYF,TGTGCCAGCAGTTACTCGGGGACAGGGGACCAAGAGACCCAGTACTTC
TRBJ1-6,.,.,TRBV21-1,CASSKEFHFSVVSPLHF,TGTGCCAGCAGCAAAGAGTTTCATTTTTCGGTGGTGTCACCCCTCCACTTT
TRBJ2-7,TRBD1,.,TRBV11-3,CASSSGGSYEQYF,TGTGCCAGCAGTTCAGGGGGATCCTACGAGCAGTACTTC
TRBJ1-2,.,.,TRBV6-5,CASSYSSRAESYGYTF,TGTGCCAGCAGTTACTCGAGCAGGGCAGAAAGCTATGGCTACACCTTC
TRBJ1-4,TRBD1,.,TRBV6-5,CASRWTGENEKLFF,TGTGCCAGCAGGTGGACAGGGGAAAATGAAAAACTGTTTTTT
TRBJ2-1,.,once,TRBV11-1,CASRAQANSYNEQFF,TGTGCCAGCAGGGCACAGGCCAACTCCTACAATGAGCAGTTCTTC
TRBJ1-2,.,.,TRBV27,CASRQGAGYTF,TGTGCCAGCAGGCAGGGAGCGGGGTACACCTTC
TRBJ1-4,TRBD1,few,TRBV4-1,CASSQLTGVNEKLFF,TGCGCCAGCAGCCAACTGACAGGGGTTAATGAAAAACTGTTTTTT
TRBJ2-1,.,.,TRBV5-1,CASSFSVSSYNEQFF,TGCGCCAGCAGCTTCTCAGTGTCCTCCTACAATGAGCAGTTCTTC
TRBJ1-2,.,.,TRBV2,CASNTGAYGYTF,TGTGCCAGCAACACAGGAGCCTATGGCTACACCTTC
TRBJ2-1,TRBD2,.,TRBV4-2,CASSHPPQSSGGPNTYNEQFF,TGTGCCAGCAGCCACCCCCCCCAGTCTAGCGGGGGCCCCAATACCTACAATGAGCAGTTCTTC
TRBJ1-2,.,once,TRBV11-2,CASSLELNRGYTF,TGTGCCAGCAGCTTAGAGTTAAATCGGGGCTACACCTTC
TRBJ1-5,.,.,TRBV29-1,CSAGGGLGQPQHF,TGCAGCGCCGGGGGGGGGCTCGGGCAGCCCCAGCATTTT
TRBJ2-1,TRBD1,few,TRBV11-2,CASSFGTGVNEQFF,TGTGCCAGCAGTTTCGGGACAGGGGTCAATGAGCAGTTCTTC
TRBJ2-7,.,.,TRBV27,CASRPRRGAVDEQYF,TGTGCCAGCAGACCACGCCGGGGGGCGGTCGACGAGCAGTACTTC
TRBJ1-1,.,.,TRBV7-8,CASSLDRTANTEAFF,TGTGCCAGCAGCTTAGATCGGACAGCGAACACTGAAGCTTTCTTT
TRBJ2-4,TRBD2,once,TRBV5-6,CASSLTSGGAGKNIQYF,TGTGCCAGCAGCTTGACTAGCGGGGGGGCTGGCAAAAACATTCAGTACTTC
TRBJ2-5,TRBD2,.,TRBV5-1,CASSPGGAQETQYF,TGCGCCAGCAGCCCCGGGGGGGCTCAGGAGACCCAGTACTTC
TRBJ2-5,TRBD2,.,TRBV7-6,CASSPLAGGNQETQYF,TGTGCCAGCAGCCCGTTAGCGGGGGGAAACCAAGAGACCCAGTACTTC
TRBJ1-2,.,once,TRBV6-5,CASSYSPKLYGYTF,TGTGCCAGCAGTTACTCTCCCAAACTCTATGGCTACACCTTC
TRBJ2-7,TRBD2,.,TRBV7-9,CASSLALADSTKQYF,TGTGCCAGCAGCTTAGCCCTAGCGGACTCTACGAAGCAGTACTTC
TRBJ1-4,.,.,TRBV18,CASSRGRLGYEKLFF,TGTGCCAGCTCACGCGGGCGTCTGGGGTATGAAAAACTGTTTTTT
TRBJ1-1,.,.,TRBV5-6,CASRRQSAEAFF,TGTGCCAGCAGACGACAATCTGCTGAAGCTTTCTTT
TRBJ2-7,TRBD1,.,TRBV7-9,CASSPTGGSVEQYF,TGTGCCAGCAGCCCGACAGGGGGGAGCGTGGAGCAGTACTTC
TRBJ1-4,TRBD1,.,TRBV19,CASSIAGGAGEKLFF,TGTGCCAGTAGCATTGCAGGGGGCGCGGGCGAAAAACTGTTTTTT
TRBJ2-2,TRBD1,.,TRBV10-3,CAISESPTGLTGELFF,TGTGCCATCAGTGAGTCCCCGACAGGGCTCACCGGGGAGCTGTTTTTT
TRBJ2-5,TRBD2,.,TRBV7-9,CASSLGTTAGGPWETQYF,TGTGCCAGCAGCTTAGGGACAACAGCGGGGGGGCCTTGGGAGACCCAGTACTTC
TRBJ1-4,TRBD1,.,TRBV9,CASSQTGANEKLFF,TGTGCCAGCAGCCAGACAGGGGCTAATGAAAAACTGTTTTTT
TRBJ1-4,.,.,TRBV6-5,CASSYGARAGTEKLFF,TGTGCCAGCAGTTACGGAGCTCGAGCGGGGACTGAAAAACTGTTTTTT
TRBJ2-2,.,.,TRBV6-5,CASAQGHSAGELFF,TGTGCCAGCGCCCAGGGCCACAGCGCCGGGGAGCTGTTTTTT
TRBJ2-1,.,.,TRBV12-2,CASRFAGGQKESSYNEQFF,TGTGCAAGTCGCTTTGCGGGCGGCCAAAAGGAGTCCTCCTACAATGAGCAGTTCTTC
TRBJ1-1,.,.,TRBV11-2,CASSLVVGASTEAFF,TGTGCCAGCAGCTTAGTGGTGGGGGCAAGCACTGAAGCTTTCTTT